The following is a T cell receptor (beta chain) sequence with its context. The V and J ends lost 1 base and 4 bases respectively, with 5 bases between them. Germline V gene data show CDR1 as SGHTA and CDR2 as FQGNSA. There are 12 residues in the CDR3. This specimen belongs to a study of T cell changes during pregnancy in multiple sclerosis. The repertoire was sequenced with immunoSEQ multiplex PCR; TCRdb's copy has only in-frame clones and lacks some. The table includes tens of thousands of clones, about 88% detected once. The input for sequencing was CD4+ T cells from peripheral blood mononuclear cells, taken in the first trimester of pregnancy. The chain joins TRBV7-2 to TRBJ2-7; D call uncertain. This TCR was recovered from a female donor with multiple sclerosis, enrolled in a pregnancy study. CDR3 in DNA: TGTGCCAGCAGCTTAGTACTTTACGAGCAGTACTTC. Translated, it gives CASSLVLYEQYF.